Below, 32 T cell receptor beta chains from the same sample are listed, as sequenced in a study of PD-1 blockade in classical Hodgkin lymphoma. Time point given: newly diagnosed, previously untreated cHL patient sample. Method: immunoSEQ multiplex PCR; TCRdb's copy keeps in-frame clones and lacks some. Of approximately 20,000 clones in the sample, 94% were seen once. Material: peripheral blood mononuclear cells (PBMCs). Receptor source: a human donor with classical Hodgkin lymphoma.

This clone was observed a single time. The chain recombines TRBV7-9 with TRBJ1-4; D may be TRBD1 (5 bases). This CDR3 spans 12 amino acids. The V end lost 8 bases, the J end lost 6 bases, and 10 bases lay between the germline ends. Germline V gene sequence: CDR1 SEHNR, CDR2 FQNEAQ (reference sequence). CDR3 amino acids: CASDPGDEKLFF. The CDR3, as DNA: TGTGCCAGCGACCCGGGGGATGAAAAACTGTTTTTT.

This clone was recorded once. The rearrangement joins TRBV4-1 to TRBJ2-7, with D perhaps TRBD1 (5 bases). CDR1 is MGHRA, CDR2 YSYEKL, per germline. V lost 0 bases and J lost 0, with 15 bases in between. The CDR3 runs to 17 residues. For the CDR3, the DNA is TGCGCCAGCAGCCAAGAACCCAGGGCCTTACCCTCCTACGAGCAGTACTTC. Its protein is CASSQEPRALPSYEQYF.

The CDR3 sequence is CASRDGDTEAFF. CDR3 bases: TGTGCCAGTAGGGACGGGGACACTGAAGCTTTCTTT. The J gene is TRBJ1-1, the V gene TRBV19, with no clear D. The CDR3 covers 12 residues. Trimming removed 6 bases at V and 3 bases at J, with 8 bases between. Germline V gene lookup returns CDR1 LNHDA and CDR2 SQIVND (reference sequence).

CDR3 sequence (DNA): TGCGCCAGCAGCTTGGACGGATTCAATCAGCCCCAGCATTTT. Translation: CASSLDGFNQPQHF. The chain recombines TRBV5-1 with TRBJ1-5; D remains ambiguous. Germline CDR1 is SGHRS and CDR2 is YFSETQ. V dropped 0 bases and J dropped 3 bases, with 7 bases sitting between them. The CDR3 is made up of 14 amino acids.

CDR3 sequence reads: CASTLGALSSYEQYF. For the CDR3, the DNA is TGTGCCAGCACCTTGGGTGCCTTGAGCTCCTACGAGCAGTACTTC. The rearrangement joins TRBV9 to TRBJ2-7, with unresolved D. The V and J ends lost 6 bases and 0 bases respectively, with 16 bases between them. This CDR3 spans 15 amino acids. CDR1 and CDR2 (germline): SGDLS, YYNGEE.

The CDR3 bases are TGTGCCAGCAGCTTAGAACGAGAGGGTCTTGGGAGCCAGCCCCAGCATTTT. Amino acid sequence: CASSLEREGLGSQPQHF. The gene calls are TRBV7-9 and TRBJ1-5; no reliable D call. The germline V gene has CDR1 SEHNR and CDR2 FQNEAQ (reference sequence). V was cut by 1 base and J by 7 bases, with 20 bases left in between. There are 17 residues in the CDR3.

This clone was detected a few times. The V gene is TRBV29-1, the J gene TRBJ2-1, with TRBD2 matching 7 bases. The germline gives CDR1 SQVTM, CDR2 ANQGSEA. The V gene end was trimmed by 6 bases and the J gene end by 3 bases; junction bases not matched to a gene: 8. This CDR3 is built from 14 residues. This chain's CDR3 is CSVRGAGVYNEQFF. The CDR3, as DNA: TGCAGCGTGAGGGGTGCGGGGGTCTACAATGAGCAGTTCTTC.

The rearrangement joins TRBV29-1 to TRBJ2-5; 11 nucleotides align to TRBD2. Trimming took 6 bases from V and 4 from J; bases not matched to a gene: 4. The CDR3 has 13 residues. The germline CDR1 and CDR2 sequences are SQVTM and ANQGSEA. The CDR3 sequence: CSVGTSGAETQYF. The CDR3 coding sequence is TGCAGCGTGGGGACTAGCGGCGCAGAGACCCAGTACTTC.

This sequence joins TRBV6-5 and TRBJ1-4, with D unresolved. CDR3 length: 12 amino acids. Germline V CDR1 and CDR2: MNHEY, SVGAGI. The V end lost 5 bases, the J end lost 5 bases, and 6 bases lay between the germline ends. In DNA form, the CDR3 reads TGTGCCAGCAGTGGCTCAAATGAAAAACTGTTTTTT. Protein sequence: CASSGSNEKLFF.

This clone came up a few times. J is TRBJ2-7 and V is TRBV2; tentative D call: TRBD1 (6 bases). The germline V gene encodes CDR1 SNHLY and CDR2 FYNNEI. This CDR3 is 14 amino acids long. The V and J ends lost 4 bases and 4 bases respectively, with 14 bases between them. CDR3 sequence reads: CASSGDGTQYEQYF. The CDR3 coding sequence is TGTGCCAGCAGTGGTGACGGGACACAGTACGAGCAGTACTTC.

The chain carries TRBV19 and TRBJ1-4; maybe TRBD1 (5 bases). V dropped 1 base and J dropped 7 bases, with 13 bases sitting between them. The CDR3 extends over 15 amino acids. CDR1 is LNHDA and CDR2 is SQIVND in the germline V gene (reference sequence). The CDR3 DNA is TGTGCCAGTAGTATAGGGGCAAGGGGTAGTGAAAAACTGTTTTTT. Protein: CASSIGARGSEKLFF.

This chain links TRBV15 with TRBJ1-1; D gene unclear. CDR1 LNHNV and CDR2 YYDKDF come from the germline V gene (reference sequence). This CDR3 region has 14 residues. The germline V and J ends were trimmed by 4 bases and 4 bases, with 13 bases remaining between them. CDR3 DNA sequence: TGTGCCACCAGCAAGGCCTATGTGAGCACTGAAGCTTTCTTT. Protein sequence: CATSKAYVSTEAFF.

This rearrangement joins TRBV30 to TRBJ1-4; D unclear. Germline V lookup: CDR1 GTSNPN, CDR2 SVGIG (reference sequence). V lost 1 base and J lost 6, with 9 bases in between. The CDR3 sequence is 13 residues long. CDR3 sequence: CAWSGSRDEKLFF. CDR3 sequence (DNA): TGTGCCTGGAGTGGGAGTAGGGATGAAAAACTGTTTTTT.

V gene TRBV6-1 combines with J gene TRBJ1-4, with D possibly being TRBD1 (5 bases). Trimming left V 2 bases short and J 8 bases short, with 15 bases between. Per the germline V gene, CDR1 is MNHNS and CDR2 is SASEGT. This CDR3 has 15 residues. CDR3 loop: CASSETGDLREKLFF. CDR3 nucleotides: TGTGCCAGCAGTGAAACGGGGGATCTAAGGGAAAAACTGTTTTTT.

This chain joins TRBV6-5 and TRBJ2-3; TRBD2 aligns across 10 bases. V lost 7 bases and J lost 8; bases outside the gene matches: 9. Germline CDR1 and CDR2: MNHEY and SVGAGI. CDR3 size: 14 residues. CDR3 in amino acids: CASKGAGGPSTQYF. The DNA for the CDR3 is TGTGCCAGCAAGGGAGCGGGGGGGCCGAGTACGCAGTATTTT.

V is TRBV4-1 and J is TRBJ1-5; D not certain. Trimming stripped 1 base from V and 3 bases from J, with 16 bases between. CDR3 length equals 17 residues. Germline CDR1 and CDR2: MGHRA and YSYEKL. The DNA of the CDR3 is TGCGCCAGCAGCCAAGCGTGGTCCAGGCGTACCAATCAGCCCCAGCATTTT. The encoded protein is CASSQAWSRRTNQPQHF.

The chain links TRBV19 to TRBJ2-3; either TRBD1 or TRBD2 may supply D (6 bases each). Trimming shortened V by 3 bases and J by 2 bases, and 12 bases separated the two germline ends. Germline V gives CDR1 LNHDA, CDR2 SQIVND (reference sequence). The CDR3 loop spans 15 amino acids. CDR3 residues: CASSIPGAATDTQYF. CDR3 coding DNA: TGTGCCAGTAGTATTCCGGGGGCGGCCACAGATACGCAGTATTTT.

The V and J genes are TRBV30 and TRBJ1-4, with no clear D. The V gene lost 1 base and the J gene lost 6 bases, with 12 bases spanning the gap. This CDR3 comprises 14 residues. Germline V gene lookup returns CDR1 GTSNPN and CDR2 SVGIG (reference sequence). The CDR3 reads CAWSGGFLDEKLFF. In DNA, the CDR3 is TGTGCCTGGAGTGGGGGTTTTCTGGATGAAAAACTGTTTTTT.

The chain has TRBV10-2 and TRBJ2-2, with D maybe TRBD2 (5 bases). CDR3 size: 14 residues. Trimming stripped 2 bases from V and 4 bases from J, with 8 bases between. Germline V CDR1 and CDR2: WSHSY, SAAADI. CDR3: CASSETGTTGELFF. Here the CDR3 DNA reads TGCGCCAGCAGTGAGACGGGAACCACCGGGGAGCTGTTTTTT.

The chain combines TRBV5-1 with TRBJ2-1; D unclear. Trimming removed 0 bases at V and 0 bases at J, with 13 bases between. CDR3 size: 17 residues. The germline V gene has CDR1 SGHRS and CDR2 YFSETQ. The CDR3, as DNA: TGCGCCAGCAGCTTGGGTGTACCCTGGTCCTCCTACAATGAGCAGTTCTTC. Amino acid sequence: CASSLGVPWSSYNEQFF.

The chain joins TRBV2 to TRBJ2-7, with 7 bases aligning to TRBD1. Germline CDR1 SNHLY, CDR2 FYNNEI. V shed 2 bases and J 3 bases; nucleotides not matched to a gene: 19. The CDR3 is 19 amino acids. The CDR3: CASSESRVGFGDRYYEQYF. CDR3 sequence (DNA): TGTGCCAGCAGTGAAAGCCGCGTAGGTTTTGGGGACAGATACTACGAGCAGTACTTC. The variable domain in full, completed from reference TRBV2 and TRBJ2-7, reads EPEVTQTPSHQVTQMGQEVILRCVPISNHLYFYWYRQILGQKVEFLVSFYNNEISEKSEIFDDQFSVERPDGSNFTLKIRSTKLEDSAMYFCASSESRVGFGDRYYEQYFGPGTRLTVT.

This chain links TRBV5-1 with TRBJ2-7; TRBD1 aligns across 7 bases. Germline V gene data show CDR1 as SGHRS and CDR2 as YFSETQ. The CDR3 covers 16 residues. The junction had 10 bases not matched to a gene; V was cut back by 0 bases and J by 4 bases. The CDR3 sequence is CASSLAVVKGAYEQYF. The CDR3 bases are TGCGCCAGCAGCTTGGCAGTGGTCAAGGGGGCTTACGAGCAGTACTTC.

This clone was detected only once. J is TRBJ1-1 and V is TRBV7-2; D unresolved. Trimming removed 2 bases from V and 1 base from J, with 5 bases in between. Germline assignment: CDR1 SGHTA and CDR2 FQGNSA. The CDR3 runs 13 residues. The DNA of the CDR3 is TGTGCCAGCAGCTTAAGGGCGAACACTGAAGCTTTCTTT. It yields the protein CASSLRANTEAFF.

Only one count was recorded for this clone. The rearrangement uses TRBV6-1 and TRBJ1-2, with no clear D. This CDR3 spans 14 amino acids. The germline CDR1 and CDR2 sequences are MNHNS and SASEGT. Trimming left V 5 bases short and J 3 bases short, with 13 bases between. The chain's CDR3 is CASSNAAWDYGYTF. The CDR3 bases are TGTGCCAGCAGTAACGCAGCGTGGGACTATGGCTACACCTTC.

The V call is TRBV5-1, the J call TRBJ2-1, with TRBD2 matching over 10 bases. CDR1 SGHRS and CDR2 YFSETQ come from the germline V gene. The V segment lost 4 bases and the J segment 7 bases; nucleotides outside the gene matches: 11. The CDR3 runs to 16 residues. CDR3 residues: CASSPYTSGVGNEQFF. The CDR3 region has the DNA TGCGCCAGCAGCCCTTACACTAGCGGGGTTGGGAATGAGCAGTTCTTC.

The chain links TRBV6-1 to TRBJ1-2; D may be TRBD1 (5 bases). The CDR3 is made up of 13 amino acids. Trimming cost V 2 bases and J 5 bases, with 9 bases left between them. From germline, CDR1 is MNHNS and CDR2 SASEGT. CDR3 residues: CASSEQGKYGYTF. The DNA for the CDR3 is TGTGCCAGCAGTGAACAGGGAAAGTATGGCTACACCTTC.

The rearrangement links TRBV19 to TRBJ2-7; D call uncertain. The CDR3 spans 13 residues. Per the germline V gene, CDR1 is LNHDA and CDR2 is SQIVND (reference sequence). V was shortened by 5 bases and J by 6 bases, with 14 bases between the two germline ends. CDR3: CASSVPAVGEQYF. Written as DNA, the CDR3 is TGTGCCAGTAGTGTTCCGGCGGTCGGCGAGCAGTACTTC.

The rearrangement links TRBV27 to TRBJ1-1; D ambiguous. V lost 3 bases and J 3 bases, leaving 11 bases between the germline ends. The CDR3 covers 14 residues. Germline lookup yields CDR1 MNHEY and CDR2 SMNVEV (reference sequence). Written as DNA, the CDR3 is TGTGCCAGCAGTTTCTCGGGTGGGGACACTGAAGCTTTCTTT. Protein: CASSFSGGDTEAFF.

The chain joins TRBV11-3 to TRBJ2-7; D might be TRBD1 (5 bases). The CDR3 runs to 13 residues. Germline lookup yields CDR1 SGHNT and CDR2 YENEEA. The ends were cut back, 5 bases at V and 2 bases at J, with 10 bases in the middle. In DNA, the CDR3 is TGTGCCAGCAGCCTAGGGGTCGCCTACGAGCAGTACTTC. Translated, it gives CASSLGVAYEQYF.

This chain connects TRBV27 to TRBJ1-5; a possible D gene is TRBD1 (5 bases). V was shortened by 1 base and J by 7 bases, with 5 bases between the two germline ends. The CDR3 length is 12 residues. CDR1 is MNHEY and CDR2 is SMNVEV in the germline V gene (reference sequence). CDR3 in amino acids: CASSLWGQPQHF. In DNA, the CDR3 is TGTGCCAGCAGTTTATGGGGCCAGCCCCAGCATTTT.

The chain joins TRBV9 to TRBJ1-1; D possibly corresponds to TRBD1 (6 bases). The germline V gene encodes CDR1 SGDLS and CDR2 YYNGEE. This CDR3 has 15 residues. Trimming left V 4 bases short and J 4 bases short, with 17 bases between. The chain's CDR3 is CASSPSGGGGTEAFF. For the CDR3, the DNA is TGTGCCAGCAGCCCGAGTGGCGGGGGCGGCACTGAAGCTTTCTTT.

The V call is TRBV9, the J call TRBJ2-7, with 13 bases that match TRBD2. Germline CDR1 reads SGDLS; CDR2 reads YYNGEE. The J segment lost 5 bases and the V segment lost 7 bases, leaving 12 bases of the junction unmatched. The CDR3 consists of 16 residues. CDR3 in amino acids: CASGSNGGLAGHEQYF. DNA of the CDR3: TGTGCCAGCGGATCCAACGGGGGACTAGCGGGGCACGAGCAGTACTTC.